This T cell receptor (beta chain) was documented in a study of blood T cell repertoires in COVID-19. Original processing notes: It was from reference gene primer amplification that nucleated cell counts were estimated. Sequencing was performed with immunoSEQ multiplex PCR; in TCRdb, only in-frame clones are kept and a portion is missing. For V, J and clone size, that table is used; D and trimming come from the DNA. Here the sample spans 60,000 to 90,000 clones, around 72% being singletons. Comments on this clone: Other nucleotide sequences from this sample produce the same CDR3.

V was cut by 0 bases and J by 6 bases, with 12 bases left in between. The CDR3 contains 15 residues. Germline-derived CDR1 and CDR2 are MRHNA and SNTAGT. This clonotype originated in a human donor with acute or convalescent COVID-19. The donor label of this sample is uncertain. The source material was peripheral blood. V is TRBV6-4 and J is TRBJ2-1; D perhaps matches TRBD2 (7 bases). CDR3 in DNA: TGTGCCAGCAGTGACTCTGGGGGGGCGTTCAATGAGCAGTTCTTC. Translating it yields CASSDSGGAFNEQFF.